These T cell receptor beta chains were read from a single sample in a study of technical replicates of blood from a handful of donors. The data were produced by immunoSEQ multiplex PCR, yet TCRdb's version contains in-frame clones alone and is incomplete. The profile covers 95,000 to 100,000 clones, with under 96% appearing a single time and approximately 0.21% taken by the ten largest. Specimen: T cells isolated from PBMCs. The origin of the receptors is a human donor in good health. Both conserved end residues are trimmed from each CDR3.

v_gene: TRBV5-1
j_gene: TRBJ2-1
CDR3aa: ASRYGTSGDNEQF

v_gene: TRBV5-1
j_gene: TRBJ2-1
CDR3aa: ASSSTGTSGRLVSDEQF

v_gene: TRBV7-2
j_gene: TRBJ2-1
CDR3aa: ASSLVFGQRYNEQF

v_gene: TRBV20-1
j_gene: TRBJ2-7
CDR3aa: SAHQGNEQY

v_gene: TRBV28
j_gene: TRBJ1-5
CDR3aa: ASSLSQGYNQPQH

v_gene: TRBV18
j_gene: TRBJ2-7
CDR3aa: ASSRLINLDRERTYEQY

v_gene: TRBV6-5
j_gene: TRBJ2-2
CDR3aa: ASSLGLAGYTGELF

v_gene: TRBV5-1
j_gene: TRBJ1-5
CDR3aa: ASSLDGSNSNQPQH

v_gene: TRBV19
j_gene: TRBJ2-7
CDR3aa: ASSPGIAGGIYEQY

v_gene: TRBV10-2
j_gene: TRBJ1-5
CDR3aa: ASSGTGGLFNQPQH

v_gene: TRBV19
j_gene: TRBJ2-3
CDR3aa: ASSGPPPGENTDTQY

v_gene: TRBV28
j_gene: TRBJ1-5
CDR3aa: ASSSRDRYQPQH

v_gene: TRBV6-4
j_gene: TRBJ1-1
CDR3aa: ASSVEGANTEAF

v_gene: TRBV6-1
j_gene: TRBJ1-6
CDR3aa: ASSETRIPRSPLH

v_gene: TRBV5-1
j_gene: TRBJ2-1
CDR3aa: ASSLGTSIGEQF

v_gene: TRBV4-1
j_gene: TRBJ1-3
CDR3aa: ASSHPFPGQGTGNTIY

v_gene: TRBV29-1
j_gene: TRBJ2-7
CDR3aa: SVEDRGSYEQY

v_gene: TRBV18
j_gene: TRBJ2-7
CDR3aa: ASSPKTITSGIRYEQY

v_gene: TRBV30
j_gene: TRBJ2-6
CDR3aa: AWTRTGANVLT

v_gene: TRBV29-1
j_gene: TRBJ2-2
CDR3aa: SARTSTSGELF

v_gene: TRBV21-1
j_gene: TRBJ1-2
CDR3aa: ASLRQGGNGYT

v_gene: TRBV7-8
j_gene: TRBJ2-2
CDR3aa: ASRKPGGRTGELF

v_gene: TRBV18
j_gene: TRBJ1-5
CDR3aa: ASSPPGMMLNQPQH

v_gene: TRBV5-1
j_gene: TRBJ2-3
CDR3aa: ASSPTIAGDTDTQY

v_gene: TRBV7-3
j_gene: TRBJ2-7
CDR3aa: ASSRDSSYEQY

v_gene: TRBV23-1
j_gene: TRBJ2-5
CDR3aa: ASSQPLMQQETQY

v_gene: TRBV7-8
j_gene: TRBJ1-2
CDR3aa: ASKARRGAGGYT

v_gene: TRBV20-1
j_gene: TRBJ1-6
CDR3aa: SARNSDSLH

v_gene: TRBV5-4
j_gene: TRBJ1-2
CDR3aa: ASSLWVGGADGYT